This TCR beta chain is drawn from a study of blood T cell repertoires in COVID-19. Here immunoSEQ multiplex PCR was the method, and the copy in TCRdb shows in-frame clones only, minus some. Among around 430,000 clones listed, 88% were seen once. Germline values: CDR1 LNHDA, CDR2 SQIVND (reference sequence). V gave up 4 bases and J gave up 5 bases; unmatched junction bases: 13. The CDR3 covers 16 residues. This TCR was recovered from a woman in her 50s with COVID-19, enrolled during active disease. What was sequenced was peripheral blood. The chain employs TRBV19 and TRBJ2-7; 8 positions agree with TRBD1. CDR3 DNA: TGTGCCAGTAGTAGAGATCCCCGGACAGGGATCAACGAGCAGTACTTC. Amino acid sequence: CASSRDPRTGINEQYF.